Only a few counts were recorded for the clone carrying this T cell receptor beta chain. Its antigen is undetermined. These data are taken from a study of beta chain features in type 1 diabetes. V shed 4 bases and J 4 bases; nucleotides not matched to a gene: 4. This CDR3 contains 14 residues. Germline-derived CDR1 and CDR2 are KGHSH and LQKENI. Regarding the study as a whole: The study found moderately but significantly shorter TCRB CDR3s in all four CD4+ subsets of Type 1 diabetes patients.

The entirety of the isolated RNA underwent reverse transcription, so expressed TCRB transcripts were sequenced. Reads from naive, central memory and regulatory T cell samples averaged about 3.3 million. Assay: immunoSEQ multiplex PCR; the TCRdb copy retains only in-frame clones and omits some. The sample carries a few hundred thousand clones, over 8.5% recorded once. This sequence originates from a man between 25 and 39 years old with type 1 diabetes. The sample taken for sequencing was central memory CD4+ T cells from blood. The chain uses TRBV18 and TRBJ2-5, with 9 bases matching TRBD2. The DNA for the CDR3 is TGTGCCAGCTCACTAGCGGGAGCGGGAGAGACCCAGTACTTC. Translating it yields CASSLAGAGETQYF.